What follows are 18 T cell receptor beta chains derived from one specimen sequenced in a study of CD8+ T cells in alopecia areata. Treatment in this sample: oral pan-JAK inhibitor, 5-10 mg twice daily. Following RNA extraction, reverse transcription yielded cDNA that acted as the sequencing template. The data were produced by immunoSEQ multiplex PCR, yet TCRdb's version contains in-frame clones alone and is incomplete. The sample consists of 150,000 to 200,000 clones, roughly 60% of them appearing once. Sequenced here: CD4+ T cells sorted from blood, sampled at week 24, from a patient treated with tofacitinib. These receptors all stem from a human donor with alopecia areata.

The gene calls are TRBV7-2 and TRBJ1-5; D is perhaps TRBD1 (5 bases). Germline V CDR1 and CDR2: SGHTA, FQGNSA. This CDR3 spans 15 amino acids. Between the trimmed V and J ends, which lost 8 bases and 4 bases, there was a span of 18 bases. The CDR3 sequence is CASGATGARNQPQHF. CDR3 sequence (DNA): TGTGCCAGCGGCGCAACCGGGGCGCGAAATCAGCCCCAGCATTTT.

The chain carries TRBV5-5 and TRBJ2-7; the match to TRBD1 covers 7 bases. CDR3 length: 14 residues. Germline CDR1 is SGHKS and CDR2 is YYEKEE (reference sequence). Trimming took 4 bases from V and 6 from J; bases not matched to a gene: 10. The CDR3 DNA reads TGTGCCAGCAGCGCATCGACAGGGTTTGGCGAGCAGTACTTC. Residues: CASSASTGFGEQYF.

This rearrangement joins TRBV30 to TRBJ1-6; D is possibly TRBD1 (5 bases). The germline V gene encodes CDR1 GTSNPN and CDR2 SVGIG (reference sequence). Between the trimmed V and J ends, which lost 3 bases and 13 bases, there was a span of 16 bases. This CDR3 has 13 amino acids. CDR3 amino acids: CAWRSGPSAPLHF. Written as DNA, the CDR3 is TGTGCCTGGAGATCGGGGCCCTCGGCGCCCCTCCACTTT. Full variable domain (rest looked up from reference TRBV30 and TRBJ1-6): SQTIHQWPATLVQPVGSPLSLECTVEGTSNPNLYWYRQAAGRGLQLLFYSVGIGQISSEVPQNLSASRPQDRQFILSSKKLLLSDSGFYLCAWRSGPSAPLHFGNGTRLTVT.

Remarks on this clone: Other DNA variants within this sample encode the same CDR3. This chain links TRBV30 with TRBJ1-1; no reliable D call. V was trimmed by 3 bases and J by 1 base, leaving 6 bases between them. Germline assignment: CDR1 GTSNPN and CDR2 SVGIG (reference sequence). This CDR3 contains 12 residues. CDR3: CAWSGTNTEAFF. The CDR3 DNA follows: TGTGCCTGGAGCGGTACGAACACTGAAGCTTTCTTT.

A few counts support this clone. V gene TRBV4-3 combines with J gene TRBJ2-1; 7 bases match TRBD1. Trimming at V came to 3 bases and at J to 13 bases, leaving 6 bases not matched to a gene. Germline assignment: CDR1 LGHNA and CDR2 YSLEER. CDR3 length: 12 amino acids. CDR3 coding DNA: TGCGCCAGCAGCCACCAAGGGACAGCCCAGTTCTTC. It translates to CASSHQGTAQFF.

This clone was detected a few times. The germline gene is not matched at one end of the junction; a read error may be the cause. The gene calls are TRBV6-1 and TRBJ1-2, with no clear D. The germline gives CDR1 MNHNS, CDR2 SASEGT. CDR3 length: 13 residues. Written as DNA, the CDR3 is TGTGCCATCAGTGAAGGTCGTAACTATGGCTACACCTTC. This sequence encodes CAISEGRNYGYTF.

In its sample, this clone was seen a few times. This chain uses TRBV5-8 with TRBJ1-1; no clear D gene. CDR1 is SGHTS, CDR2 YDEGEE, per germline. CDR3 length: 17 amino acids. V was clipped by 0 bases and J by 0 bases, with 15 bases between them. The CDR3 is CASSLGAIPSLNTEAFF. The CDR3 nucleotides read TGTGCCAGCAGCTTGGGGGCCATCCCTAGTTTGAACACTGAAGCTTTCTTT.

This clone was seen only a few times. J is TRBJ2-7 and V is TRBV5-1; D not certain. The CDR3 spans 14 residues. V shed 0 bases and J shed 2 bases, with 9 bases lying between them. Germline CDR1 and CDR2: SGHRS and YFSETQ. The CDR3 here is CASSLEQGAYEQYF. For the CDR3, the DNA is TGCGCCAGCAGCTTGGAGCAAGGCGCCTACGAGCAGTACTTC.

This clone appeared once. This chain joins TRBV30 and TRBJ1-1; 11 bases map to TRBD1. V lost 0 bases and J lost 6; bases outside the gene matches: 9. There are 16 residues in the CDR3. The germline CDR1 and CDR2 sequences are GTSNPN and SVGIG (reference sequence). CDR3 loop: CAWSVKGQGARSEAFF. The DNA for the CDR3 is TGTGCCTGGAGTGTAAAAGGACAGGGGGCGAGATCTGAAGCTTTCTTT. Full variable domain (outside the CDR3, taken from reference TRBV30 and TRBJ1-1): SQTIHQWPATLVQPVGSPLSLECTVEGTSNPNLYWYRQAAGRGLQLLFYSVGIGQISSEVPQNLSASRPQDRQFILSSKKLLLSDSGFYLCAWSVKGQGARSEAFFGQGTRLTVV.

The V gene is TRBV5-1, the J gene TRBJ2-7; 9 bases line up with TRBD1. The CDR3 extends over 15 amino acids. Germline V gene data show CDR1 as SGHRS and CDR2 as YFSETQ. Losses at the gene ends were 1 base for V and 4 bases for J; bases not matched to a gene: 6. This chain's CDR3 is CASSLSRDREYEQYF. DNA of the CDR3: TGCGCCAGCAGCTTGTCTCGGGACAGGGAATACGAGCAGTACTTC.

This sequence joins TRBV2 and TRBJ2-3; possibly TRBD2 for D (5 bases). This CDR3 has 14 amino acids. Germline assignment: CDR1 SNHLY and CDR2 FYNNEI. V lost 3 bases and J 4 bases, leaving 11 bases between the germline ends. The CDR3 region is CASSEGVLPDTQYF. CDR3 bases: TGTGCCAGCAGTGAGGGAGTTTTGCCAGATACGCAGTATTTT. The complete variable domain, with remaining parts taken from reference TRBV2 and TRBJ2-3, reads EPEVTQTPSHQVTQMGQEVILRCVPISNHLYFYWYRQILGQKVEFLVSFYNNEISEKSEIFDDQFSVERPDGSNFTLKIRSTKLEDSAMYFCASSEGVLPDTQYFGPGTRLTVL.

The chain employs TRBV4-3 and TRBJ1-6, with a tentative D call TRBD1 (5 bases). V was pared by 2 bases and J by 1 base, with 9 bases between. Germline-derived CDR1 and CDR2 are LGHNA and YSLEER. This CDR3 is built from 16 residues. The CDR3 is CASSQLQGSYNSPLHF. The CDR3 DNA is TGCGCCAGCAGCCAACTGCAGGGATCCTATAATTCACCCCTCCACTTT.

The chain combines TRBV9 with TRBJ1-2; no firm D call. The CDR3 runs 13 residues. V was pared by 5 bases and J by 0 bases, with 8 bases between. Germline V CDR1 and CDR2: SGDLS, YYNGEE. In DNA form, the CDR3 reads TGTGCCAGCAGTGATTTGGCTAACTATGGCTACACCTTC. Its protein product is CASSDLANYGYTF.

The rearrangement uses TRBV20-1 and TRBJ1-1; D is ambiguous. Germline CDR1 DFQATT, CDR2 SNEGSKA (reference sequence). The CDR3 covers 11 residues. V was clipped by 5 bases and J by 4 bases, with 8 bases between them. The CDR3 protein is CSAGEPTEAFF. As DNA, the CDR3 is TGCAGTGCTGGGGAGCCCACTGAAGCTTTCTTT.

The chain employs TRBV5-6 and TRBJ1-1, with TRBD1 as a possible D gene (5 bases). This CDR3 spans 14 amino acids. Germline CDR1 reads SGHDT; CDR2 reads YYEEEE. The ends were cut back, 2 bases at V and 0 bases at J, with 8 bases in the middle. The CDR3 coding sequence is TGTGCCAGCAGCTTCGGGACCGTGAACACTGAAGCTTTCTTT. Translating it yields CASSFGTVNTEAFF.

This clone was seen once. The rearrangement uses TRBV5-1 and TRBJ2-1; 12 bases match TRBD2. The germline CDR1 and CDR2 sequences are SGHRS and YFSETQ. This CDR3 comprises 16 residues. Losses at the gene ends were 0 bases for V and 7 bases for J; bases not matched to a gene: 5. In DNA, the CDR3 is TGCGCCAGCAGCTTGGCAATGACTAGCGGGGGTAATGAGCAGTTCTTC. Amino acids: CASSLAMTSGGNEQFF.

In DNA form, the CDR3 reads TGTGCCAGCAGTTTCCTCGGGGGGAGAGGCTACACCTTC. Translated: CASSFLGGRGYTF. The V gene is TRBV27, the J gene TRBJ1-2, with D possibly being TRBD1 (5 bases). Germline V gives CDR1 MNHEY, CDR2 SMNVEV (reference sequence). The CDR3 contains 13 residues. V lost 3 bases and J 8 bases, leaving 13 bases between the germline ends.

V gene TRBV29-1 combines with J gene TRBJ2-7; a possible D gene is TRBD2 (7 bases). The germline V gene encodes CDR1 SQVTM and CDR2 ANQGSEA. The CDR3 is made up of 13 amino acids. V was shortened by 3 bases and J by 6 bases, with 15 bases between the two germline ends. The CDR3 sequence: CSVDPEGGSEQYF. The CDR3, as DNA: TGCAGCGTTGATCCCGAGGGGGGGAGCGAGCAGTACTTC.